Presented here are 26 T cell receptor beta chains from one specimen sequenced in a study of cytomegalovirus exposure and HLA in healthy donors. Researchers ran the PCR with 60 Vbeta and 13 Jbeta primers. Libraries were prepared by immunoSEQ multiplex PCR; TCRdb keeps only in-frame clonotypes and omits some of them. The profile shows 100,000 to 150,000 clones, 79% of them singletons. What was sequenced was PBMCs. Every receptor here comes from a man aged 18 to 30 in good health and CMV-seronegative.

Remarks on this clone: At one end, the junction sequence differs from germline, possibly due to a read error. V usage is TRBV7-6 and J usage is TRBJ2-5; no reliable D call. There are 13 residues in the CDR3. Per the germline V gene, CDR1 is SGHVS and CDR2 is FNYEAQ. Here the CDR3 DNA reads TGTGCCAGCAGCTTAGCCAGACAAGAGACCCGGTACTTC. Translated, it gives CASSLARQETRYF.

V gene TRBV18 combines with J gene TRBJ1-2; no firm D call. The CDR3 spans 14 residues. V lost 1 base and J lost 3, with 9 bases in between. The V gene's germline CDR1 is KGHSH and CDR2 LQKENI. The CDR3 is CASSPQEGHYGYTF. Here the CDR3 DNA reads TGTGCCAGCTCACCACAGGAGGGTCACTATGGCTACACCTTC. The variable domain in full, with the rest retrieved from reference TRBV18 and TRBJ1-2, is NAGVMQNPRHLVRRRGQEARLRCSPMKGHSHVYWYRQLPEEGLKFMVYLQKENIIDESGMPKERFSAEFPKEGPSILRIQQVVRGDSAAYFCASSPQEGHYGYTFGSGTRLTVV.

The V and J genes are TRBV5-1 and TRBJ2-1; 9 nucleotides match TRBD2. The CDR3 loop spans 17 amino acids. With V trimmed by 4 bases and J by 4 bases, 12 bases remained unmatched. Looked up from germline, CDR1 is SGHRS and CDR2 is YFSETQ. The CDR3 sequence is CASSALASGRKYNEQFF. The CDR3 coding sequence is TGCGCCAGCAGCGCCTTGGCCAGCGGGAGGAAGTACAATGAGCAGTTCTTC.

The chain recombines TRBV6-5 with TRBJ1-5, with TRBD1 matching 8 bases. Germline assignment: CDR1 MNHEY and CDR2 SVGAGI. Trimming removed 6 bases from V and 4 bases from J; junction bases left unmatched: 8. There are 15 residues in the CDR3. The CDR3 spells CASSPRTGPNQPQHF. The DNA of the CDR3 is TGTGCCAGCAGCCCGCGGACAGGGCCTAATCAGCCCCAGCATTTT.

The CDR3 DNA follows: TGCGCCAGCAGCCCATTACTAGCGGGAGGGCCCAGAAGCAATGAGCAGTTCTTC. Translated, it gives CASSPLLAGGPRSNEQFF. The V gene is TRBV4-1, the J gene TRBJ2-1; TRBD2 aligns across 13 bases. V dropped 4 bases and J dropped 6; count of bases not matched to a gene: 12. Looked up from germline, CDR1 is MGHRA and CDR2 is YSYEKL. This CDR3 contains 18 residues.

V is TRBV30 and J is TRBJ1-2; D is uncertain. This CDR3 has 12 amino acids. V dropped 4 bases and J dropped 8 bases, with 14 bases sitting between them. Germline-derived CDR1 and CDR2 are GTSNPN and SVGIG (reference sequence). CDR3 coding DNA: TGTGCCTGGAACCGGGGTGTTCGAGGCTACACCTTC. Its protein product is CAWNRGVRGYTF.

The gene calls are TRBV7-2 and TRBJ1-1; 8 bases match TRBD1. Germline values: CDR1 SGHTA, CDR2 FQGNSA. The junction had 10 bases not matched to a gene; V was cut back by 5 bases and J by 5 bases. The CDR3 runs 15 residues. In nucleotides, the CDR3 is TGTGCCAGCAGCACAACAGGGGGAGGAGCGACTGAAGCTTTCTTT. Residues: CASSTTGGGATEAFF.

This clone appeared a single time. The chain links TRBV28 to TRBJ2-7; 7 bases map to TRBD1. CDR1 and CDR2 (germline): MDHEN, SYDVKM. There are 12 residues in the CDR3. V was pared by 6 bases and J by 4 bases, with 3 bases of the junction left unmatched. CDR3 sequence reads: CASRRGRYEQYF. CDR3 DNA: TGTGCCAGCAGAAGGGGGCGGTACGAGCAGTACTTC.

Details on this clone: A much larger clone differs by one base, so this may be a read error. The chain carries TRBV6-1 and TRBJ1-1, with D possibly TRBD1 on 6 matching bases. V lost 6 bases and J 10 bases, leaving 12 bases between the germline ends. CDR3 length equals 11 residues. CDR1 is MNHNS and CDR2 is SASEGT in the germline V gene. The CDR3, as DNA: TGTGCCAGCAGCCAGGGACAAGGAGCTTTCTTT. Translating it yields CASSQGQGAFF.

J is TRBJ2-1 and V is TRBV10-1; D not resolved. V lost 3 bases to trimming and J lost 5 bases, with 8 bases between them. The germline CDR1 and CDR2 sequences are WNHNN and SYGVQD (reference sequence). The CDR3 totals 13 residues. The CDR3 protein is CASSERVNNEQFF. CDR3 sequence (DNA): TGCGCCAGCAGTGAACGCGTTAACAATGAGCAGTTCTTC.

This clone was observed a few times. This rearrangement joins TRBV7-8 to TRBJ2-5; 12 bases fit TRBD2. The germline gives CDR1 SGHVS, CDR2 FQNEAQ. J gave up 4 bases and V 5 bases, and 8 bases lay outside the gene matches. The CDR3 totals 16 residues. The CDR3 sequence is CASSDRPGLAGETQYF. The CDR3 DNA sequence: TGTGCCAGCAGCGATCGGCCGGGACTAGCGGGAGAGACCCAGTACTTC.

The CDR3 DNA reads TGTGCCAGCAGCTTGCCGACAGGGGCGGACGAAAAACTGTTTTTT. It is translated as CASSLPTGADEKLFF. The chain recombines TRBV5-4 with TRBJ1-4, with TRBD1 identical over 8 bases. The CDR3 has 15 residues. CDR1 and CDR2 (germline): SGHNT, YYREEE (reference sequence). Trimming at V came to 1 base and at J to 8 bases, leaving 7 bases not matched to a gene.

The rearrangement uses TRBV11-2 and TRBJ2-7, with 10 bases lining up with TRBD1. The CDR3 totals 14 residues. Per germline, CDR1 SGHAT and CDR2 FQNNGV. V gave up 5 bases and J gave up 3 bases; unmatched junction bases: 4. Here the CDR3 DNA reads TGTGCCAGCAGCCCCCGGACAGGGGGCTACGAGCAGTACTTC. Translating gives CASSPRTGGYEQYF.

The genes are TRBV19 and TRBJ2-7; D might be TRBD2 (6 bases). V was shortened by 8 bases and J by 6 bases, with 20 bases between the two germline ends. From germline, CDR1 is LNHDA and CDR2 SQIVND (reference sequence). This CDR3 spans 14 amino acids. The CDR3 DNA follows: TGTGCCAGTTCCAAACGGCCGGGAGACCCCGAGCAGTACGTC. It is translated as CASSKRPGDPEQYV.

The chain is built from TRBV9 and TRBJ1-1; D call uncertain. The V gene's germline CDR1 is SGDLS and CDR2 YYNGEE. The length of the CDR3 is 13 residues. Trimming removed 3 bases from V and 3 bases from J, with 9 bases in between. CDR3: CASSEGGDTEAFF. In DNA, the CDR3 is TGTGCCAGCAGCGAGGGCGGGGACACTGAAGCTTTCTTT.

This chain links TRBV21-1 with TRBJ2-7; no check of the table's D call, TRBD1, against the DNA was made. TRBV21-1 is a known pseudogene. The CDR3 is 21 residues long. The CDR3 DNA follows: TGTGCCAGCGGTACGTTCCGGGACATCGTGGTTCGAACCAATCCTCACTACGAGCAGTACTTC. As protein: CASGTFRDIVVRTNPHYEQYF.

This chain connects TRBV6-1 to TRBJ1-2; D possibly corresponds to TRBD1 (5 bases). The CDR3 extends over 13 amino acids. Germline values: CDR1 MNHNS, CDR2 SASEGT. The ends were cut back, 1 base at V and 4 bases at J, with 7 bases in the middle. CDR3 loop: CASSEGRVYGYTF. In DNA form, the CDR3 reads TGTGCCAGCAGTGAAGGCAGGGTCTATGGCTACACCTTC.

The chain joins TRBV27 to TRBJ2-6, with a weak D call TRBD1 (5 bases). The CDR3 sequence is 18 residues long. Trimming cost V 4 bases and J 2 bases, with 18 bases left between them. Germline V lookup: CDR1 MNHEY, CDR2 SMNVEV (reference sequence). CDR3 in DNA: TGTGCCAGCAGTTCTTGGGGCCAACGCGGACCTGGGGCCAACGTCCTGACTTTC. It specifies CASSSWGQRGPGANVLTF.

The genes are TRBV19 and TRBJ2-7, with 9 bases matching TRBD1. Trimming cost V 7 bases and J 4 bases; bases outside gene matches: 11. CDR1 and CDR2 (germline): LNHDA, SQIVND (reference sequence). The CDR3 has 15 residues. The DNA of the CDR3 is TGTGCCAGTAACCCGGGGACAGGGTCCAGGTACGAGCAGTACTTC. It encodes CASNPGTGSRYEQYF. Variable domain in full (rest from reference TRBV19 and TRBJ2-7): DGGITQSPKYLFRKEGQNVTLSCEQNLNHDAMYWYRQDPGQGLRLIYYSQIVNDFQKGDIAEGYSVSREKKESFPLTVTSAQKNPTAFYLCASNPGTGSRYEQYFGPGTRLTVT.

The gene calls are TRBV27 and TRBJ1-6; 8 bases agree with TRBD1. This CDR3 comprises 15 residues. V lost 7 bases and J lost 8; bases outside the gene matches: 10. The germline V gene encodes CDR1 MNHEY and CDR2 SMNVEV (reference sequence). The CDR3 region has the DNA TGTGCCAGCACGAATACCGGGACAGGCCATTCACCCCTCCACTTT. Amino acids: CASTNTGTGHSPLHF.

This clone was detected once. The chain joins TRBV2 to TRBJ2-7; 11 bases line up with TRBD2. V was clipped by 5 bases and J by 6 bases; unmatched bases: 6. CDR3 length: 14 residues. Germline V lookup: CDR1 SNHLY, CDR2 FYNNEI. The CDR3 region has the DNA TGTGCCAGCAGTATAACTAGCGGGAGTTGCGAGCAGTACGTC. Translation gives CASSITSGSCEQYV.

V is TRBV7-2 and J is TRBJ2-5; D possibly corresponds to TRBD2 (5 bases). This CDR3 contains 13 residues. CDR1 and CDR2 (germline): SGHTA, FQGNSA. V was cut by 3 bases and J by 7 bases, with 12 bases left in between. CDR3 loop: CASSLDGGRTQYF. The CDR3 nucleotides are TGTGCCAGCAGCTTGGACGGAGGACGGACCCAGTACTTC.

This clone was seen a few times. The chain uses TRBV2 and TRBJ1-5; D ambiguous. This CDR3 is 15 amino acids long. The V gene lost 2 bases and the J gene lost 3 bases, with 11 bases spanning the gap. Looked up from germline, CDR1 is SNHLY and CDR2 is FYNNEI. CDR3 in DNA: TGTGCCAGCAGTGAATCTTCCAACACCAATCAGCCCCAGCATTTT. Its protein is CASSESSNTNQPQHF.

The chain uses TRBV29-1 and TRBJ1-2, with TRBD1 matching 10 bases. Germline V CDR1 and CDR2: SQVTM, ANQGSEA. V gave up 0 bases and J gave up 12 bases; unmatched junction bases: 4. The CDR3 length is 12 residues. The CDR3, as DNA: TGCAGCGTTGAAGACCCGGGACAGGGGAACACCTTC. This encodes CSVEDPGQGNTF.

The V and J genes are TRBV7-9 and TRBJ2-2; TRBD2 aligns across 8 bases. The V gene's germline CDR1 is SEHNR and CDR2 FQNEAQ (reference sequence). This CDR3 is 16 amino acids long. The ends lost 5 bases at V and 6 bases at J; junction bases unmatched: 11. CDR3: CASSPGVAGMAGELFF. CDR3 DNA: TGTGCCAGCAGCCCCGGGGTAGCGGGAATGGCCGGGGAGCTGTTTTTT.

The V gene is TRBV19, the J gene TRBJ1-2; 9 bases match TRBD1. Trimming cost V 3 bases and J 6 bases; bases outside gene matches: 8. The length of the CDR3 is 15 residues. CDR1 LNHDA and CDR2 SQIVND come from the germline V gene (reference sequence). The CDR3 protein is CASSIFTGGGDGYTF. The CDR3, as DNA: TGTGCCAGTAGTATCTTCACAGGGGGCGGAGATGGCTACACCTTC.